Following are 21 T cell receptor beta chains from one sample sequenced in a study of blood T cell repertoires in COVID-19. TCRdb's table, derived via immunoSEQ multiplex PCR, lists solely in-frame clones and lacks some. The sample lists around 190,000 clones, over 75% occurring once. The sequenced material came from peripheral blood. The receptors shown here come from a middle-aged man with COVID-19, enrolled during active disease.

The table lists this clone with a count of one. J is TRBJ1-2 and V is TRBV27; 9 bases are a match to TRBD1. The trim removed 3 bases at V and 2 bases at J, leaving 10 bases unmatched. In germline, CDR1 is MNHEY, CDR2 SMNVEV (reference sequence). The CDR3 is 17 residues long. The CDR3 DNA sequence: TGTGCCAGCAGTTTTTCCCCTCCGACAGGGGGGAACTATGGCTACACCTTC. It specifies CASSFSPPTGGNYGYTF.

This chain's CDR3 is CASSSYRAGELFF. The CDR3 DNA is TGTGCCAGCAGCTCTTACAGGGCAGGGGAGCTGTTTTTT. This chain uses TRBV5-6 with TRBJ2-2, with TRBD1 as a possible D gene (6 bases). Trimming shortened V by 3 bases and J by 8 bases, and 11 bases separated the two germline ends. Germline V CDR1 and CDR2: SGHDT, YYEEEE. This CDR3 is 13 amino acids long.

V gene TRBV12-3 or TRBV12-4 combines with J gene TRBJ2-1, with 13 bases matching TRBD2. The CDR3 length is 13 residues. J was trimmed by 9 bases and V by 10 bases; bases with no gene match: 6. In DNA form, the CDR3 reads TGTGCCACTCGACTAGCGGGGGGCGTTGAGCAGTTCTTC. This sequence encodes CATRLAGGVEQFF.

This chain uses TRBV7-7 with TRBJ2-2; D perhaps matches TRBD1 (6 bases). The V end was cut by 1 base, the J end by 15 bases, with 18 bases between. The CDR3 is made up of 14 amino acids. Germline V CDR1 and CDR2: SSHAT, FNYEAQ (reference sequence). The CDR3 coding sequence is TGTGCCAGCAGCTTAGATACAGGGTCTGATCATTTGTTTTTT. Protein: CASSLDTGSDHLFF.

This clone appeared a single time. Other nucleotide sequences in the sample specify the same CDR3. The chain is built from TRBV29-1 and TRBJ2-2; 9 nucleotides agree with TRBD1. The germline CDR1 and CDR2 sequences are SQVTM and ANQGSEA. CDR3 size: 13 residues. V trimming: 6 bases; J trimming: 1 base; junction bases outside the gene matches: 0. The CDR3 bases are TGCAGCGTGGGACAGGGGAACACCGGGGAGCTGTTTTTT. Protein product: CSVGQGNTGELFF.

The chain links TRBV29-1 to TRBJ2-3, with 9 positions matching TRBD2. This CDR3 has 14 residues. V lost 4 bases to trimming and J lost 2 bases; unmatched junction nucleotides: 4. CDR1 SQVTM and CDR2 ANQGSEA come from the germline V gene. CDR3 protein: CSVGERGATDTQYF. The DNA of the CDR3 is TGCAGCGTTGGAGAGCGGGGGGCCACAGATACGCAGTATTTT.

This clone occurred a few times. The rearrangement links TRBV28 to TRBJ1-1; maybe TRBD1 (6 bases). Germline loops: CDR1 MDHEN, CDR2 SYDVKM. The CDR3 contains 15 residues. V was clipped by 1 base and J by 5 bases, with 14 bases between them. This CDR3 is CASSLSDSRLTEAFF. The CDR3 DNA sequence: TGTGCCAGCAGTTTATCGGACAGCAGATTAACTGAAGCTTTCTTT.

CDR3 coding DNA: TGTGCCAGCTCATTTGGACAGACGAACACCGGGGAGCTGTTTTTT. This codes for CASSFGQTNTGELFF. This chain links TRBV18 with TRBJ2-2; possible D gene TRBD1, 6 bases. This CDR3 is 15 amino acids long. The V and J ends lost 5 bases and 0 bases respectively, with 10 bases between them. Germline V gene data show CDR1 as KGHSH and CDR2 as LQKENI.

The rearrangement uses TRBV2 and TRBJ2-7; perhaps TRBD1 as D (6 bases). This CDR3 comprises 13 residues. V lost 4 bases, J lost 2 bases, and 9 bases lay in between. From germline, CDR1 is SNHLY and CDR2 FYNNEI. CDR3 DNA: TGTGCCAGCAGTGTATCAGGGGCCTACGAGCAGTACTTC. Encoded protein: CASSVSGAYEQYF.

This chain connects TRBV7-9 to TRBJ1-2, with D perhaps TRBD1 (5 bases). In germline, CDR1 is SEHNR, CDR2 FQNEAQ (reference sequence). Trimming removed 1 base from V and 0 bases from J, with 9 bases in between. This CDR3 is 15 amino acids long. The CDR3: CASSLGQTSNYGYTF. The CDR3 DNA reads TGTGCCAGCAGCTTAGGACAGACCTCTAACTATGGCTACACCTTC.

The chain couples TRBV16 to TRBJ2-6, with TRBD1 as a possible D gene (5 bases). CDR1 and CDR2 from the germline V gene are KGHSY and FQNENV. Trimming shortened V by 2 bases and J by 3 bases, and 8 bases separated the two germline ends. The CDR3 extends over 15 amino acids. The CDR3 region has the DNA TGTGCCAGCAGCCAAGTAGGGGTTGGGGCCAACGTCCTGACTTTC. It is translated as CASSQVGVGANVLTF.

This chain connects TRBV5-1 to TRBJ2-1, with no clear D. Trimming pared 0 bases from V and 3 bases from J, leaving 10 bases between. The germline V gene has CDR1 SGHRS and CDR2 YFSETQ. The CDR3 totals 15 residues. This chain's CDR3 is CASSLGLTNYNEQFF. The CDR3 coding sequence is TGCGCCAGCAGCTTGGGACTTACAAACTACAATGAGCAGTTCTTC. The whole variable domain, remainder taken from reference TRBV5-1 and TRBJ2-1, is KAGVTQTPRYLIKTRGQQVTLSCSPISGHRSVSWYQQTPGQGLQFLFEYFSETQRNKGNFPGRFSGRQFSNSRSEMNVSTLELGDSALYLCASSLGLTNYNEQFFGPGTRLTVL.

The chain recombines TRBV7-8 with TRBJ1-1; no definite D call. Germline V CDR1 and CDR2: SGHVS, FQNEAQ. The ends were cut back, 6 bases at V and 0 bases at J, with 26 bases in the middle. The CDR3 loop spans 19 amino acids. The CDR3 bases are TGTGCCAGCAGTCTACAATTAACGGGGTGGACGTTAATGAACACTGAAGCTTTCTTT. As protein: CASSLQLTGWTLMNTEAFF. The whole variable domain, filled in from reference TRBV7-8 and TRBJ1-1, reads GAGVSQSPRYKVAKRGQDVALRCDPISGHVSLFWYQQALGQGPEFLTYFQNEAQLDKSGLPSDRFFAERPEGSVSTLKIQRTQQEDSAVYLCASSLQLTGWTLMNTEAFFGQGTRLTVV.

This clone has only one observation. J is TRBJ2-2 and V is TRBV18; D might be TRBD1 (5 bases). From germline, CDR1 is KGHSH and CDR2 LQKENI. CDR3 length: 20 residues. The V gene lost 2 bases and the J gene lost 2 bases, with 24 bases spanning the gap. CDR3 loop: CASSPFRNRLPQGNTGELFF. The CDR3 coding sequence is TGTGCCAGCTCACCATTTCGAAACAGGTTACCGCAGGGTAACACCGGGGAGCTGTTTTTT. The entire variable domain, with the rest obtained from reference TRBV18 and TRBJ2-2, is as follows: NAGVMQNPRHLVRRRGQEARLRCSPMKGHSHVYWYRQLPEEGLKFMVYLQKENIIDESGMPKERFSAEFPKEGPSILRIQQVVRGDSAAYFCASSPFRNRLPQGNTGELFFGEGSRLTVL.

For the CDR3, the DNA is TGCGCCAGCAGTGAAGCCAGGGACTATGGCTACACCTTC. Its translation is CASSEARDYGYTF. The genes are TRBV10-2 and TRBJ1-2; a possible D gene is TRBD1 (5 bases). Germline values: CDR1 WSHSY, CDR2 SAAADI. V shed 3 bases and J shed 3 bases, with 8 bases lying between them. This CDR3 has 13 residues.

This clone was detected only once. The CDR3 here is CASSEWGGQKLFF. The CDR3 DNA is TGTGCCAGCAGTGAATGGGGAGGGCAAAAACTGTTTTTT. The genes are TRBV25-1 and TRBJ1-4, with D uncertain. CDR1 and CDR2 from the germline V gene are MGHDK and SYGVNS. V was pared by 1 base and J by 9 bases, with 9 bases between. CDR3 length: 13 amino acids.

The chain uses TRBV7-9 and TRBJ1-4; 9 bases line up with TRBD1. Looked up from germline, CDR1 is SEHNR and CDR2 is FQNEAQ (reference sequence). V lost 4 bases, J lost 6 bases, and 3 bases stayed unmatched. The CDR3 covers 14 residues. The chain's CDR3 is CASSSGTGYEKLFF. The CDR3 bases are TGTGCCAGCAGCTCCGGGACAGGGTATGAAAAACTGTTTTTT. The full variable domain, completed using reference TRBV7-9 and TRBJ1-4, is DTGVSQNPRHKITKRGQNVTFRCDPISEHNRLYWYRQTLGQGPEFLTYFQNEAQLEKSRLLSDRFSAERPKGSFSTLEIQRTEQGDSAMYLCASSSGTGYEKLFFGSGTQLSVL.

This sequence joins TRBV19 and TRBJ2-1; tentatively, D is TRBD2 (6 bases). Germline V lookup: CDR1 LNHDA, CDR2 SQIVND (reference sequence). The CDR3 is 13 residues long. V lost 7 bases and J lost 11, with 18 bases in between. CDR3 sequence reads: CASTSGVSIKQFF. CDR3 DNA: TGTGCCAGTACCTCGGGGGTGTCTATTAAGCAGTTCTTC.

The chain uses TRBV6-5 and TRBJ2-7; a possible D gene is TRBD1 (6 bases). Trimming pared 5 bases from V and 2 bases from J, leaving 13 bases between. The CDR3 sequence is 14 residues long. From germline, CDR1 is MNHEY and CDR2 SVGAGI. The DNA for the CDR3 is TGTGCCAGCAGTCCTCGGGGACAAGCCTACGAGCAGTACTTC. Its translation is CASSPRGQAYEQYF.

The chain has TRBV4-2 and TRBJ2-7, with 13 nucleotides matching TRBD2. Germline trimming cut 3 bases from V and 3 bases from J; bases unmatched to any gene: 2. CDR3 size: 15 residues. Looked up from germline, CDR1 is LGHNA and CDR2 is YNFKEQ. The CDR3 loop reads CASSHGLAGDYEQYF. DNA of the CDR3: TGTGCCAGCAGCCACGGACTAGCGGGGGACTACGAGCAGTACTTC.

J is TRBJ1-2 and V is TRBV19; weak D call: TRBD1 (6 bases). Trimming left V 7 bases short and J 7 bases short, with 31 bases between. The CDR3 spans 18 residues. From germline, CDR1 is LNHDA and CDR2 SQIVND (reference sequence). The CDR3 protein is CASTGDRDTRPGLRGYTF. The CDR3 region has the DNA TGTGCCAGTACCGGGGACCGGGACACTCGACCAGGGCTCCGTGGCTACACCTTC.